Following are 13 T cell receptor beta chains from one sample sequenced in a study of T cells in Graves' hyperthyroidism and ophthalmopathy. Amplification yielded TCR beta CDR3 regions, with RNA transcripts as the source. The HTBI primer set was used in a first-round RT-PCR of the TCR CDR3. Via MiXCR, TCRdb re-called the multiplex PCR reads, giving one row per CDR3 protein. The profile shows 300,000 to 450,000 distinct CDR3 sequences, about 14% of them singletons. The material sequenced was blood. The source of these receptors is a man between 25 and 39 years old with Graves' hyperthyroidism that later progressed to Graves' ophthalmopathy.

This clonotype was seen more than once but under ten times. This rearrangement joins TRBV20-1 to TRBJ1-2, with D possibly being TRBD1 (5 bases). Trimming stripped 4 bases from V and 8 bases from J, with 14 bases between. The CDR3 totals 12 residues. The germline CDR1 and CDR2 sequences are DFQATT and SNEGSKA (reference sequence). The chain's CDR3 is CSAIPHGGGYTF. Written as DNA, the CDR3 is TGCAGTGCTATCCCCCATGGGGGAGGCTACACCTTC.

This clonotype showed up many times. The chain couples TRBV28 to TRBJ2-6; D possibly matches TRBD1 or TRBD2 (5 bases each). Trimming took off 6 bases at V and 0 bases at J, with 9 bases between the two ends. Germline-derived CDR1 and CDR2 are MDHEN and SYDVKM. The CDR3 sequence is 15 residues long. The CDR3 sequence: CASSRDRSGANVLTF. CDR3 nucleotide sequence: TGTGCCAGCAGCCGGGACCGCTCTGGGGCCAACGTCCTGACTTTC. The full variable domain, with the rest looked up from reference TRBV28 and TRBJ2-6, is DVKVTQSSRYLVKRTGEKVFLECVQDMDHENMFWYRQDPGLGLRLIYFSYDVKMKEKGDIPEGYSVSREKKERFSLILESASTNQTSMYLCASSRDRSGANVLTFGAGSRLTVL.

The sample holds many counts of this clonotype. The chain is built from TRBV24-1 and TRBJ2-1; TRBD1 aligns across 10 bases. V trimming: 5 bases; J trimming: 4 bases; junction bases outside the gene matches: 7. Germline lookup yields CDR1 KGHDR and CDR2 SFDVKD. The CDR3 covers 16 residues. The CDR3 region is CATSAGTGVFYNEQFF. In DNA form, the CDR3 reads TGTGCCACCAGTGCCGGGACAGGGGTATTTTACAATGAGCAGTTCTTC.

Comment on this clonotype: One end of the junction varies from germline; a read error may be responsible. The rearrangement uses TRBV6-2 or TRBV6-3 and TRBJ1-2; D gene unclear. Germline V CDR1 and CDR2: MNHEY, SVGEGT. This CDR3 spans 16 amino acids. The CDR3 reads CASLKRQEPGPYGYAF. CDR3 nucleotide sequence: TGTGCCAGCCTAAAAAGGCAGGAGCCAGGCCCCTATGGCTACGCCTTC.

This clonotype was seen at least ten times. The chain joins TRBV13 to TRBJ2-7, with D uncertain. Germline loops: CDR1 PRHDT, CDR2 FYEKMQ (reference sequence). The V gene lost 5 bases and the J gene lost 0 bases, with 5 bases spanning the gap. This CDR3 is built from 12 residues. In DNA, the CDR3 is TGTGCCAGCAGCCATAGCTCCTACGAGCAGTACTTC. This encodes CASSHSSYEQYF.

The sample holds many counts of this clonotype. The chain combines TRBV7-2 with TRBJ1-6; maybe TRBD1 (5 bases). The CDR3 consists of 17 residues. The V end was cut by 5 bases, the J end by 10 bases, with 24 bases between. CDR1 SGHTA and CDR2 FQGNSA come from the germline V gene. The CDR3 nucleotides are TGTGCCAGCAGCATCACCCGTCGGGACGGCACACGATCACCCCTCCACTTT. Its protein is CASSITRRDGTRSPLHF.

The gene calls are TRBV28 and TRBJ1-4; no reliable D call. Germline CDR1 MDHEN, CDR2 SYDVKM. V lost 8 bases, J lost 4 bases, and 8 bases lay in between. The CDR3 totals 12 residues. The CDR3 region is CASGVINEKLFF. As DNA, the CDR3 is TGTGCCAGCGGGGTGATTAATGAAAAACTGTTTTTT.

Ten or more counts support this clonotype. The V gene is TRBV19, the J gene TRBJ1-1, with D unresolved. Trimming stripped 3 bases from V and 5 bases from J, with 22 bases between. CDR1 is LNHDA and CDR2 is SQIVND in the germline V gene (reference sequence). This CDR3 spans 17 amino acids. CDR3 region: CASSMSTWVAVGTEAFF. In DNA form, the CDR3 reads TGTGCCAGTAGTATGTCGACATGGGTGGCGGTAGGTACTGAAGCTTTCTTT.

This clonotype was detected a few times. V and J are TRBV4-1 and TRBJ2-5, with 7 bases aligning to TRBD2. CDR3 length: 16 residues. V lost 4 bases to trimming and J lost 0 bases; unmatched junction nucleotides: 8. The germline V gene encodes CDR1 MGHRA and CDR2 YSYEKL. In DNA form, the CDR3 reads TGCGCCAGCAGCCCCCGCGGGGGATCGTACCAAGAGACCCAGTACTTC. As protein: CASSPRGGSYQETQYF.

This clonotype occurred many times. This rearrangement joins TRBV3-1 to TRBJ2-3; 11 bases fit TRBD2. Germline assignment: CDR1 LGHDT and CDR2 YNNKEL (reference sequence). CDR3 length equals 16 residues. V shed 4 bases and J 3 bases; nucleotides not matched to a gene: 6. CDR3 residues: CASSPYSGGATDTQYF. The CDR3 DNA reads as TGTGCCAGCAGCCCCTATAGCGGGGGGGCGACAGATACGCAGTATTTT.

This chain uses TRBV5-6 with TRBJ2-2; D ambiguous. Trimming took off 0 bases at V and 4 bases at J, with 7 bases between the two ends. This CDR3 spans 14 amino acids. Germline-derived CDR1 and CDR2 are SGHDT and YYEEEE. The CDR3 loop is CASSLGWGTGELFF. CDR3 in DNA: TGTGCCAGCAGCTTGGGATGGGGCACCGGGGAGCTGTTTTTT.

This clonotype has only a few counts. One end of the junction does not line up with germline, which may come from a read error. V gene TRBV9 combines with J gene TRBJ2-2, with 8 bases fitting TRBD2. Germline V gene lookup returns CDR1 SGDLS and CDR2 YYNGEE. The length of the CDR3 is 14 residues. The CDR3 protein is CAGSKAGATGELFF. The DNA of the CDR3 is TGTGCCGGCAGCAAAGCGGGGGCCACCGGGGAGCTGTTTTTT.

This clonotype came up many times. This sequence joins TRBV12-3 or TRBV12-4 and TRBJ2-2, with no clear D. V lost 2 bases and J lost 8, with 9 bases in between. The CDR3 has 13 residues. The CDR3 bases are TGTGCCAGCAGTTTAATCCCTCAGGGGGAGCTGTTTTTT. Amino acid sequence: CASSLIPQGELFF.